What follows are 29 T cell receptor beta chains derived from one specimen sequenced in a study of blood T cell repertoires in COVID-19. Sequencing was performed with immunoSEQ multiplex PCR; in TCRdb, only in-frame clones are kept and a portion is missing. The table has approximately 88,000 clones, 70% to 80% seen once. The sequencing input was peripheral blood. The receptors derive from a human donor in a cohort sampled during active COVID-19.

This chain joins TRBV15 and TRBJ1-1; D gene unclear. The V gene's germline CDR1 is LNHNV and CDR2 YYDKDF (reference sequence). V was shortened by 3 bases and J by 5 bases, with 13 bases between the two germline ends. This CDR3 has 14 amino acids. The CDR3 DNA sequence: TGTGCCACCAGCAGCCTCCGCGGGAGGACTGAAGCTTTCTTT. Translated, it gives CATSSLRGRTEAFF.

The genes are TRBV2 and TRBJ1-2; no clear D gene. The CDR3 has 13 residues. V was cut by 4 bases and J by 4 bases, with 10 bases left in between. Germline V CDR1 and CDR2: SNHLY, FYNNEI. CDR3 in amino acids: CASSVEGSYGYTF. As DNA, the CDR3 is TGTGCCAGCAGTGTGGAGGGTTCCTATGGCTACACCTTC.

This CDR3 reads CASSQFTGGDPEAFF. Here the CDR3 DNA reads TGCGCCAGCAGCCAATTCACAGGGGGTGATCCTGAAGCTTTCTTT. The rearrangement joins TRBV4-3 to TRBJ1-1; 8 bases are a match to TRBD1. Germline V gene sequence: CDR1 LGHNA, CDR2 YSLEER. V gave up 2 bases and J gave up 6 bases; unmatched junction bases: 8. The CDR3 spans 15 residues.

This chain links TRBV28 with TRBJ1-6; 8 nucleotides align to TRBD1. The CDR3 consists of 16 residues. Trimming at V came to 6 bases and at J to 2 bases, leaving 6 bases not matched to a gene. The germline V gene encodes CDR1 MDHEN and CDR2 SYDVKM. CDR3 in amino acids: CASREDRGAYNSPLHF. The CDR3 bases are TGTGCCAGCAGGGAAGACAGGGGAGCCTATAATTCACCCCTCCACTTT.

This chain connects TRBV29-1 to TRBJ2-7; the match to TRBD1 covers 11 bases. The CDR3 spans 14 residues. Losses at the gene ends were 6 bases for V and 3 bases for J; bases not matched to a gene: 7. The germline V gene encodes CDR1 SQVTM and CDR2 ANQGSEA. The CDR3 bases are TGCAGCGTCGGCTCGGGGACAGGGGGCTACGAGCAGTACTTC. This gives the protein CSVGSGTGGYEQYF.

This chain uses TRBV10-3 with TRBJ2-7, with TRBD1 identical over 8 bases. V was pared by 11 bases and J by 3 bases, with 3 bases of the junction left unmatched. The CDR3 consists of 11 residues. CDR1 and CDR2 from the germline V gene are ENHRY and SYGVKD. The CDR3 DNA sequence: TGTGCCCTAGGACAGGGCTACGAGCAGTACTTC. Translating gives CALGQGYEQYF.

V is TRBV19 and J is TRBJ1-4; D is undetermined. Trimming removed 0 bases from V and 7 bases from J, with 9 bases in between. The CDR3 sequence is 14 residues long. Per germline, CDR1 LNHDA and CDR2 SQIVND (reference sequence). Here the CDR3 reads CASSIESPIEKLFF. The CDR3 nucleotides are TGTGCCAGTAGTATAGAAAGCCCGATTGAAAAACTGTTTTTT.

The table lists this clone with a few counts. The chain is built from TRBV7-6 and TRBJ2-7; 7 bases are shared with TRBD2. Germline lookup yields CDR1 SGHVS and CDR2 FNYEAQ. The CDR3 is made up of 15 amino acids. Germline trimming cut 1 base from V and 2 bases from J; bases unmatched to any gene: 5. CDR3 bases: TGTGCCAGCAGCTTAGATGCGGGAGTTACCTACGAGCAGTACTTC. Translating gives CASSLDAGVTYEQYF.

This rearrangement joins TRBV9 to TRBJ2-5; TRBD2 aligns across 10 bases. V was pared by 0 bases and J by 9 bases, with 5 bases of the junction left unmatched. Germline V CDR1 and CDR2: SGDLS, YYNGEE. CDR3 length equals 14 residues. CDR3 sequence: CASSVGPSGSSQYF. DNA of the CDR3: TGTGCCAGCAGCGTAGGCCCTAGCGGGAGCTCCCAGTACTTC.

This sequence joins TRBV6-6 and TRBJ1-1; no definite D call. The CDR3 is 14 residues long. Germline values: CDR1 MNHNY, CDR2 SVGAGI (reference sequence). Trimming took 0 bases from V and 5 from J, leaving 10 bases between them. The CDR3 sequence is CASSYSTGRTEAFF. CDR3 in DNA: TGTGCCAGCAGTTACTCGACGGGGAGGACTGAAGCTTTCTTT.

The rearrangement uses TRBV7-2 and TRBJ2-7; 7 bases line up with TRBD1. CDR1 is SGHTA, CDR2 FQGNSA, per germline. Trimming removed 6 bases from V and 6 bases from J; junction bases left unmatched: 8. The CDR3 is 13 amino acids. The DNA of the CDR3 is TGTGCCAGCAGTAGCGACAGGGACGGCGAGCAGTACTTC. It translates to CASSSDRDGEQYF.

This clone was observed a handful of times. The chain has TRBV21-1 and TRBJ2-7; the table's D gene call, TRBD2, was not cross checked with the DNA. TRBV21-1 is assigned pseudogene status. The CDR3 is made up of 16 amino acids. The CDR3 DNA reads TGTGCCAGCAGCAGGAAGCGGGGGGACTACTCCTACGAGCAGTACTTC. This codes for CASSRKRGDYSYEQYF.

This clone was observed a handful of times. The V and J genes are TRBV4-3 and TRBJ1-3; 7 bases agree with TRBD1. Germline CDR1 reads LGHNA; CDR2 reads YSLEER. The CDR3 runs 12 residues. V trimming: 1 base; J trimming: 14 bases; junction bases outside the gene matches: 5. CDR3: CASSQGGQALYF. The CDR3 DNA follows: TGCGCCAGCAGCCAAGGAGGACAGGCCCTATATTTT.

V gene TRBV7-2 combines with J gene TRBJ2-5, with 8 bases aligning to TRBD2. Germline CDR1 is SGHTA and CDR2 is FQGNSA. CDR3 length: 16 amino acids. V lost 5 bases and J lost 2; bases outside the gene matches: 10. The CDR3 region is CASSPQSGSWQETQYF. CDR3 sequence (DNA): TGTGCCAGCAGCCCCCAGAGCGGGAGTTGGCAAGAGACCCAGTACTTC.

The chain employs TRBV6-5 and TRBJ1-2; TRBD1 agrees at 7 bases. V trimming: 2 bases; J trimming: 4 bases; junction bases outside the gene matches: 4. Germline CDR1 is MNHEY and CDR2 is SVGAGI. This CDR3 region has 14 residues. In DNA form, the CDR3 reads TGTGCCAGCAGTTACGTAGACAGGGCCTATGGCTACACCTTC. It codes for CASSYVDRAYGYTF.

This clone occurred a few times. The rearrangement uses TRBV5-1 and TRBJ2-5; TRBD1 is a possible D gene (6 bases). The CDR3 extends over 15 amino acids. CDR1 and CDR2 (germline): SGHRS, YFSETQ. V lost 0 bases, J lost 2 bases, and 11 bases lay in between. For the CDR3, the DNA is TGCGCCAGCAGCTTGGCCCCACAGGGTCAAGAGACCCAGTACTTC. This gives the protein CASSLAPQGQETQYF.

The CDR3, as DNA: TGTGCCAGCAGCTCCACAGGAGGGGTGGGAGAGACCCAGTACTTC. This codes for CASSSTGGVGETQYF. The V call is TRBV7-2, the J call TRBJ2-5, with a weak D call TRBD2 (6 bases). V was clipped by 4 bases and J by 4 bases, with 16 bases between them. CDR1 and CDR2 from the germline V gene are SGHTA and FQGNSA. The CDR3 contains 15 residues. The full variable domain, rest sourced from reference TRBV7-2 and TRBJ2-5, is GAGVSQSPSNKVTEKGKDVELRCDPISGHTALYWYRQSLGQGLEFLIYFQGNSAPDKSGLPSDRFSAERTGGSVSTLTIQRTQQEDSAVYLCASSSTGGVGETQYFGPGTRLLVL.

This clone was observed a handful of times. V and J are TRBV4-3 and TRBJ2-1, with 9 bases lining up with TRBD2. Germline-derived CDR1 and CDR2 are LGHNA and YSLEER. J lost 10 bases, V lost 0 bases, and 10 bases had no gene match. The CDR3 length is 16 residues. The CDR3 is CASSQDAIRGLAEQFF. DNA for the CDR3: TGCGCCAGCAGCCAAGACGCCATCCGCGGACTAGCGGAGCAGTTCTTC.

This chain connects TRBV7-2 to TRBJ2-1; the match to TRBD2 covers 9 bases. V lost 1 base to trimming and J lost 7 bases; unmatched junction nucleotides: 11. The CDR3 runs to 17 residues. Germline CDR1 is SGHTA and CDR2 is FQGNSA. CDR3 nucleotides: TGTGCCAGCAGCTTAGATTCTGATCCGGGACTAGCTAATGAGCAGTTCTTC. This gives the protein CASSLDSDPGLANEQFF.

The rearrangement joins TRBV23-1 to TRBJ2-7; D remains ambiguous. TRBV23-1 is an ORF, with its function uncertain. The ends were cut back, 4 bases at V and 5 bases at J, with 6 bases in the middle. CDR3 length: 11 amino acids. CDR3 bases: TGCGCCAGCAGTCTCTTAGACGAGCAGTACTTC. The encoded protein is CASSLLDEQYF.

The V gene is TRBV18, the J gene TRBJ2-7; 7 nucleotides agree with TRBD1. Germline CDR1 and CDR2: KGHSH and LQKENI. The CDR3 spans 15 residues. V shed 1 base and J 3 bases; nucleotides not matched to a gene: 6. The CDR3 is CASSPLEAGGYEQYF. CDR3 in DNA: TGTGCCAGCTCACCACTCGAGGCAGGGGGCTACGAGCAGTACTTC.

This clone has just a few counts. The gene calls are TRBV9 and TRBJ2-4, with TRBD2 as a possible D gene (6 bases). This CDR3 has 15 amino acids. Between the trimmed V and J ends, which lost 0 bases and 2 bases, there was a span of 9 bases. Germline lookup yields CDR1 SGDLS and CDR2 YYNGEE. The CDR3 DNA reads TGTGCCAGCAGCGTAGCGGGAGAGCCCAAAAACATTCAGTACTTC. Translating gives CASSVAGEPKNIQYF.

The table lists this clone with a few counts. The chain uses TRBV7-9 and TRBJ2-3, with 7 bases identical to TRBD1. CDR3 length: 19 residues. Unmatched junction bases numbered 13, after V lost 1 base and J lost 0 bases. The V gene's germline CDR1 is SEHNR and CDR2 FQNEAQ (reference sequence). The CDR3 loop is CASSLDPPHRDRSTDTQYF. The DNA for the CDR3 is TGTGCCAGCAGCTTAGATCCCCCCCACCGGGACAGAAGCACAGATACGCAGTATTTT.

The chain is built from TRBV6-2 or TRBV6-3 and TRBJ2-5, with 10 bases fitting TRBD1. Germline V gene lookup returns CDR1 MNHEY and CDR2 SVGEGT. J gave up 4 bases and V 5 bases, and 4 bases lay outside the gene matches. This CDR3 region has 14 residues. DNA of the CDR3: TGTGCCAGCAGTCGACAGGGGGCACTAGAGACCCAGTACTTC. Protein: CASSRQGALETQYF.

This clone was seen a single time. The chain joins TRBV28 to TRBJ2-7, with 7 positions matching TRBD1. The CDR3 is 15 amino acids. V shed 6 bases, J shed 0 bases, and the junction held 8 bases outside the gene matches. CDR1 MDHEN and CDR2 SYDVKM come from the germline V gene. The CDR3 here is CASSRRTGRSYEQYF. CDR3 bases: TGTGCCAGCAGCCGGCGGACAGGTCGCTCCTACGAGCAGTACTTC. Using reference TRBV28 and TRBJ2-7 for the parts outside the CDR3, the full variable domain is DVKVTQSSRYLVKRTGEKVFLECVQDMDHENMFWYRQDPGLGLRLIYFSYDVKMKEKGDIPEGYSVSREKKERFSLILESASTNQTSMYLCASSRRTGRSYEQYFGPGTRLTVT.

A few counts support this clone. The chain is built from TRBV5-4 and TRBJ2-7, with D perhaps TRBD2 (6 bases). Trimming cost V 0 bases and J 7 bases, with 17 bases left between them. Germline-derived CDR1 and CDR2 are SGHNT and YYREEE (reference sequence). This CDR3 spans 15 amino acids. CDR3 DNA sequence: TGTGCCAGCAGCTTGGCACTAGCCAGTGAAGGGGAGCAGTACTTC. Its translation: CASSLALASEGEQYF.

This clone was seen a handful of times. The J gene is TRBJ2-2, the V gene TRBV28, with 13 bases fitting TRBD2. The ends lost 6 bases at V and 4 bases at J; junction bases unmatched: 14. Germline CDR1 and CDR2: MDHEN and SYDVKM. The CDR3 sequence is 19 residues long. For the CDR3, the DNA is TGTGCCAGCAGAGGCATTTGGACTAGCGGGAGAAAAAGCACCGGGGAGCTGTTTTTT. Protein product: CASRGIWTSGRKSTGELFF.

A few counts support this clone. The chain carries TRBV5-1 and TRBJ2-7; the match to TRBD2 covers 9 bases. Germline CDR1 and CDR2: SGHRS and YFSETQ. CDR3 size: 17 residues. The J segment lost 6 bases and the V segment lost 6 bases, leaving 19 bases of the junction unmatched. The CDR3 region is CASTGGGRASGTGEQYF. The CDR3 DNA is TGCGCCAGCACCGGAGGAGGAAGGGCTAGCGGGACCGGCGAGCAGTACTTC. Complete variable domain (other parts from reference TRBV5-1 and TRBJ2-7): KAGVTQTPRYLIKTRGQQVTLSCSPISGHRSVSWYQQTPGQGLQFLFEYFSETQRNKGNFPGRFSGRQFSNSRSEMNVSTLELGDSALYLCASTGGGRASGTGEQYFGPGTRLTVT.

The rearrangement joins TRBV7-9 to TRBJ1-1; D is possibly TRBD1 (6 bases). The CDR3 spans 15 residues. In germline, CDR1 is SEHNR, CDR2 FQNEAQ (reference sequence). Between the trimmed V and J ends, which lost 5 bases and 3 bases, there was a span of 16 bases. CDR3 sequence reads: CASSPGGNRDTEAFF. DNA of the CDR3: TGTGCCAGCAGCCCCGGTGGGAACAGGGACACTGAAGCTTTCTTT.